This record concerns one T cell receptor (beta chain) sequence. As yet, its antigen is unknown. Trimming at V came to 7 bases and at J to 7 bases, leaving 10 bases not matched to a gene. The CDR3 is 13 amino acids. The germline gives CDR1 SNHLY, CDR2 FYNNEI. The data stem from a study of cytomegalovirus exposure and HLA in healthy donors. Study-level results: Clonal expansion, a later analysis showed, was greater in HLA-associated TCR beta chains than in equally common others.

PCR used 60 Vbeta primers and 13 Jbeta primers. Assay used: immunoSEQ multiplex PCR; TCRdb lists only in-frame clones, some missing. The table shows 150,000 or so clones, with approximately 78% occurring only once. This TCR came from a female donor in good health and CMV-seronegative. This chain uses TRBV2 with TRBJ2-7; 7 bases are shared with TRBD1. The material sequenced was PBMCs. The CDR3 region has the DNA TGTGCCAGCACCGCGACAGGGCAGGGGGAGCAGTACTTC. Translating gives CASTATGQGEQYF.